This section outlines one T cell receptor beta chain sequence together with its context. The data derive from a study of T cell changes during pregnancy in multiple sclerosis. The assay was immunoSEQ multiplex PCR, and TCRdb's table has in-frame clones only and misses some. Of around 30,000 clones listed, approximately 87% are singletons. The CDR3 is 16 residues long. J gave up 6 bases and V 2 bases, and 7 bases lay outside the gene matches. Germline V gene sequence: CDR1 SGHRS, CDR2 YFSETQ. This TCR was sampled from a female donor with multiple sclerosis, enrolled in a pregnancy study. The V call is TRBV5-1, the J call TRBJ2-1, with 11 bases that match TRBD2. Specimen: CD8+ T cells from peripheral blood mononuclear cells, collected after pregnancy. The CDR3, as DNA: TGCGCCAGCAGCTTTCCCCCTAGCGGGGGGCGCAATGAGCAGTTCTTC. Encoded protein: CASSFPPSGGRNEQFF.